This T cell receptor beta chain was sequenced in a study of graft-versus-host responses after intestinal transplantation. Study-level information: Those transplanted obtained multivisceral, liver-intestinal, or isolated intestinal grafts.

V gave up 1 base and J gave up 5 bases, with 14 bases separating them. The length of the CDR3 is 15 residues. Findings and limits, study-wide: Graft-donor T cell macrochimerism coincided with high graft-versus-host to host-versus-graft clonal ratios in allografts. Among recipient marrow samples, GvH clones were found; some appeared first in ileum or blood.

Graft tissue was processed to release intraepithelial and lamina propria lymphocytes. Repertoires were generated with immunoSEQ multiplex PCR, while TCRdb's copy carries only in-frame clones and drops some. Among almost 30,000 clones listed, 80% to 85% were seen once. With regard to this clone: The target antigen is unknown.

This receptor was taken from a human patient who received an intestinal transplant, so some T cells may come from the graft donor. The chain uses TRBV23-1 and TRBJ1-1, with D perhaps TRBD1 (5 bases). TRBV23-1 is sorted into the ORF group, with uncertain function. Sequencing was performed on ileum tissue, taken 98 days after intestinal transplantation. For the CDR3, the DNA is TGCGCCAGCAGTCAATTAAGGGGATACAGGACTGAAGCTTTCTTT. Translation: CASSQLRGYRTEAFF.